This TCR beta chain was captured in a study of cytomegalovirus exposure and HLA in healthy donors (dated 2017 in TCRdb). Describing the broader study: In an earlier analysis of 550 to 750 of the donors, less than 350 Gb of sequence data and 100 million or so unique TCR beta sequences from 150 million to 200 million T cells were reported. An early release covering just under 650 HLA-typed donors comprised roughly 300 gigabases of sequencing data and about 90 million unique TCR sequences. Of the 350 to 400 genotyped donors, approximately 83% fell in the genetic ancestry cluster associated with self-reported Caucasian donors. The study was designed to test whether signatures of past pathogen exposure could be identified by cataloging public T cell receptors. The T cell repertoires of about 700 subjects were profiled by immunosequencing and related to cytomegalovirus serostatus. Along with the approximately 650-subject first cohort, a separate validation cohort of 120 different subjects was used. To predict cytomegalovirus infection status, the study brought together high-throughput TCR immunosequencing, statistical association of individual TCRs with disease status, and machine learning. A later analysis re-analyzed previously published TCR beta repertoires from 650 to 800 donors and added high-resolution HLA genotyping to study TCR occurrence patterns. In the later analysis, no new phenotypic data were used to find candidate immune exposures; instead, reliance was placed on TCR beta sequences and their occurrence across donors. To decide whether each TCR beta V gene segment behaved as functional or pseudogenic, an earlier analysis of fewer than 750 of the donors relied on high-throughput TCR beta sequencing. Donor age, sex, ethnicity and CMV serostatus were compiled alongside the repertoire data. A later genetic analysis used genome-wide SNP genotypes for about 60% of the roughly 670 donors, treating that subset as a discovery cohort. Every discovery cohort repertoire had been produced on one sequencing platform. HLA typing covered class I and class II loci at four-digit resolution. The number of typed donors differed by locus: roughly 629-640 for A, B, C, DRB1 and DQB1; approximately 540 for DQA1; approximately 600 for DPA1; and roughly 450 for DPB1. Five DR-DQ haplotypes were treated as single units for association and clustering because of strong linkage in the cohort. Among roughly 370 genotyped donors of the cohort, an average of approximately 230,000 unique TCR beta nucleotide sequences were sequenced per donor, around a sixth of them non-productive.

CDR1 is given as MNHNY and CDR2 as SVGAGI, both from the germline V gene (reference sequence). Measured from the cysteine to the phenylalanine, the CDR3 is 13 residues long. This entry keeps only the CDR3 DNA: 39 bases, framed from base 1. V sheds 5 bases and J sheds 2 bases, leaving 10 bases between their ends. The study at large found these results: Because counts were too low, roughly 17 rarely observed V segments, including chromosome 9 orphons, were left out of the earlier analysis of several hundred of the donors. Because HLA typing was missing for some donors at each locus, association tests included only the typed subset. Some IMGT-functional V segments, including TRBV6-2 and TRBV6-3, could not be distinguished by the 87-base-pair reads and were therefore excluded. For the cohort, immune exposure information was limited to CMV serostatus. In a later analysis, HLA-associated TCR beta chains showed more clonal expansion and lower generation probabilities than non-associated chains that were equally common. The study gave a list of over 150 TCR beta chains associated with cytomegalovirus. The authors suggested that the approach could potentially be generalized to other disease states and immunological phenotypes. A later analysis found that most CMV-associated TCR beta chains appeared HLA-restricted, with HLA associations seemingly driven largely by CMV exposure. According to a later genetic analysis, donors in an Asian-associated ancestry cluster had fewer N-insertions in productive TCRs than the approximately 650-donor mean. In both the original and validation cohorts, the classifier was reported to diagnose cytomegalovirus status with high specificity and sensitivity. A cluster of highly shared sequence variants was judged likely to represent a technical artifact of the sequencing pipeline. Correlated functional status among segregating V segments might be attributable to linkage disequilibrium, but an unknown experimental factor could not be ruled out. Three of the identified cytomegalovirus-associated TCR beta chains were confirmed in vitro to be specific for cytomegalovirus antigens. A later analysis associated approximately 17,000 TCR beta sequences with specific HLA alleles at a false discovery rate of 0.05. A later genetic analysis associated a missense DCLRE1C variant with V-gene and J-gene trimming of TCR beta chains, and an independent cohort replicated the association. This cohort had only TCR beta chains sequenced, and the lack of alpha or paired-chain data limited which features could be detected. In an earlier analysis of several hundred of the donors, most TCR beta V segments were observed in productive rearrangements about 90% or about 30% of the time, broadly matching IMGT annotations. While some public TCRs were present in many individuals, most TCR sequences turned up only very rarely across donors. In a later analysis, TCR association rates were found to vary across HLA loci, with the most associated TCRs seen for DRB1 alleles and the fewest for HLA-C alleles. A further reported finding was that TCR beta sequences accurately predicted the HLA-A and HLA-B alleles for most subjects in the first cohort. Sequencing depth was assumed to be roughly uniform across donors in the presence/absence analyses, though that assumption may not hold. When HLA alleles, especially DR and DQ, strongly co-occurred, TCR associations were difficult to assign to individual alleles. According to a later analysis, parvovirus B19, influenza, CMV and Epstein-Barr virus appeared linked to several top co-occurrence clusters.

Library method: the immunoSEQ multiplex PCR assay. The multiplex PCR relied on a mix of 60 forward primers for TCR Vbeta segments and 13 reverse primers for TCR Jbeta segments. Amplification of the CDR3 region of rearranged TCR beta genes was performed with a multiplex PCR assay on genomic DNA. On the Illumina HiSeq System, the amplified TCR beta libraries were sequenced as 87-base-pair reads. Per the authors' processing: Across the 640 or so repertoires, a later analysis counted about 81 million unique TCR beta chains, approximately 12 million of which were shared by at least two donors. A nearest-neighbor algorithm error-corrected the raw reads and collapsed the reads into unique sequences, merging closely related sequences to remove PCR and sequencing errors. CDR3 sequences were aligned to IMGT reference sequences to assign V, D and J gene segments. For a sequence to be retained, at least a six-nucleotide match to both a V gene segment and a J gene segment was required. Rearrangements were called productive when the CDR3 lacked stop codons and stayed in frame with V and J; all others were non-productive. CDR3 was defined according to IMGT convention as the region running from the second conserved V-encoded cysteine to the conserved J-encoded phenylalanine. Sequences without an unambiguous match to a single V gene segment were excluded from the earlier analysis of about 600 of the donors. An earlier analysis of several hundred of the donors called V segments functional above 56.7% productive rearrangements and segregating when the between-donor standard deviation exceeded 5%. A statistical classification framework was developed to diagnose cytomegalovirus status using the catalog of TCR beta chain sequences. V and J gene assignment, in a later analysis, came from comparing TCR nucleotide sequences with IMGT/GENE-DB human TR gene sequences. Using the TCRdist pipeline, a later analysis assigned CDR3 sequences along with most-parsimonious VDJ recombination scenarios. In a later analysis, each TCR beta chain was defined by its CDR3 amino acid sequence together with its V-gene family, and reads without a unique V-gene family were excluded. To address suspected cross-contamination and a sequencing artifact, a later analysis removed several hundred highly shared, low-generation-probability nucleotide sequences. For each public chain, a later analysis derived a clonal expansion index from normalized ranks of inferred template counts within each repertoire. In a later analysis, generation probabilities were computed using a VDJ recombination model fitted to out-of-frame rearrangements, and the results were checked against IGoR. Hypergeometric tests were used in a later analysis to score TCR-TCR, TCR-HLA and TCR-CMV co-occurrence, with a repertoire-size bias correction applied to the TCR pairs. In a later analysis, false discovery rates were estimated by permuting HLA or CMV assignments 20 times. A later analysis grouped co-occurring TCRs with DBSCAN, adding TCRdist sequence similarity when clustering within HLA-allele-positive subsets. Repertoires with fewer than 30,000 or more than 120,000 public chains were left out of co-occurrence clustering, as were five repertoires with anomalous nucleotide sharing. TCRdb carries this immuneACCESS record with in-frame sequences only. Its versions omit some clonotypes, under half of them owing to an unresolved V gene in the studies checked, with the rest unexplained. V and J calls and clone size are copied from that table; D and trimming were computed from the DNA. Across this sample there are 90,000 or so clones, with about three quarters seen only once. The top ten constitute approximately 4.8% of the sample.

With respect to this clone: Its antigen target is currently unknown. There are no base qualities to consult, and no much larger clone falls within one base.

In total, 666 healthy bone marrow donors made up the cohort. All cohort members were sampled while nominally healthy, although unrecorded immune exposures were likely present. The donor tested CMV seropositive and was one of the 289 seropositive cohort members. A peripheral blood sample was provided by each donor, and peripheral blood mononuclear cells were used for TCR beta sequencing. Genomic DNA extraction from the blood cell samples was performed with the Qiagen DNeasy Blood Extraction Kit. The clonotype comes from a male donor in good health and CMV-seropositive. In this chain, TRBV6-6 is recombined with TRBJ2-7, and the D gene may be TRBD2, 7 bases matching. The sample taken for sequencing was PBMCs. The CDR3 protein sequence reads: CASSRGAAYEQYF. The DNA is TGTGCCAGCAGTCGGGGGGCAGCCTACGAGCAGTACTTC.